This TCR beta chain was identified during a study of T cells after yellow fever vaccination. As for this clonotype: Here the CDR3 omits its conserved ending phenylalanine or tryptophan, so a read error is the likely source. The DNA is omitted, as the CDR3 cannot be located on it reliably, and the CDR3 follows TCRdb's listing.

TCRdb processed the 5' RACE reads anew with MiXCR; each CDR3 protein has one entry. The data hold 500,000 to 550,000 distinct CDR3 sequences, with less than 25% observed a single time. Germline CDR1 reads DFQATT; CDR2 reads SNEGSKA (reference sequence). The CDR3 sequence runs 13 residues, both termini included. The chain carries TRBV20-1 and TRBJ2-7; the table's D call of TRBD1 was not tested on the DNA. The sequencing here drew on PBMCs, taken about 20 days after the first yellow fever vaccination. This receptor was taken from a man aged 18 to 29 who received the YFV17D yellow fever vaccine. The CDR3 loop is CSARQFDLVGDVY.